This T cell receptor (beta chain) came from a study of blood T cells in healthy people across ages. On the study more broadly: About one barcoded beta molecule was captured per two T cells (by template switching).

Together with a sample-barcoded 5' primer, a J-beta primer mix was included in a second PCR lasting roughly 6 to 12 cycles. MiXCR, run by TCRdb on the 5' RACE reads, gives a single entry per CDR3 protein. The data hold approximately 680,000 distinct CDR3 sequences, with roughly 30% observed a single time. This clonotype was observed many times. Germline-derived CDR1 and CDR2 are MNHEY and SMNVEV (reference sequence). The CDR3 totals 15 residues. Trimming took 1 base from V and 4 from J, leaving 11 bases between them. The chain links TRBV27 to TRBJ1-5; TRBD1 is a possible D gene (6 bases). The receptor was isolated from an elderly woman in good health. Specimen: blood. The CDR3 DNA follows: TGTGCCAGCAGTTTATGGGGGGCTGGAAATCAGCCCCAGCATTTT. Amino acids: CASSLWGAGNQPQHF.